What follows are 13 T cell receptor beta chains derived from one specimen sequenced in a study of a mutant IDH1 vaccine in newly diagnosed glioma (dated by TCRdb to about 2021). Their target antigens are unknown. Library creation used the immunoSEQ multiplex PCR assay. TCRdb stores this immuneACCESS table with in-frame sequences only. Part of the clones is absent; in the studies checked, under half of the shortfall reflects unresolved V genes, and no reason is known for the rest. Across this sample there are about 81,000 clones, with roughly 85% seen only once. 2.2% of the sample is in the top ten clones. The time point tag for this specimen amounts to: week 23, last vaccination. A 20-mer mutant IDH1 peptide at 300 micrograms in Montanide made up each vaccine dose, which was injected subcutaneously together with topical imiquimod. This specimen was PBMCs, taken from a glioma patient whose treatment included an IDH1 peptide vaccine. These receptors came from a man aged 25 to 40 with glioma. Some clones in this sample may be carry-over from other donors' samples.

The genes are TRBV9 and TRBJ2-1, with 8 bases fitting TRBD2. The CDR3 extends over 16 amino acids. V lost 0 bases to trimming and J lost 8 bases; unmatched junction nucleotides: 10. Germline CDR1 and CDR2: SGDLS and YYNGEE. As DNA, the CDR3 is TGTGCCAGCAGCGTAGCTGGGACGGGGGGGCCCCATGAGCAGTTCTTC. Protein product: CASSVAGTGGPHEQFF. The full variable domain, completed using reference TRBV9 and TRBJ2-1, is DSGVTQTPKHLITATGQRVTLRCSPRSGDLSVYWYQQSLDQGLQFLIQYYNGEERAKGNILERFSAQQFPDLHSELNLSSLELGDSALYFCASSVAGTGGPHEQFFGPGTRLTVL.

CDR3 in DNA: TGTGCCAGCAGTGAACGTAGCGGGACCCTCCACTTT. Protein sequence: CASSERSGTLHF. The chain combines TRBV6-1 with TRBJ1-6; D uncertain. V lost 2 bases and J lost 14, with 10 bases in between. The germline CDR1 and CDR2 sequences are MNHNS and SASEGT. CDR3 size: 12 residues.

CDR3 nucleotides: TGCGCCAGCAGCCAAGGACTCGGGGAGGTCACCGAAAAACTGTTTTTT. Translated: CASSQGLGEVTEKLFF. The chain couples TRBV4-1 to TRBJ1-4; D is undetermined. V shed 1 base and J shed 8 bases, with 17 bases lying between them. The CDR3 totals 16 residues. Germline values: CDR1 MGHRA, CDR2 YSYEKL.

This clone was counted between two and nine times. The chain has TRBV5-5 and TRBJ1-2; D uncertain. Germline CDR1 is SGHKS and CDR2 is YYEKEE (reference sequence). The length of the CDR3 is 13 residues. Deletions cut 4 bases from V and 1 base from J, with 8 bases between. For the CDR3, the DNA is TGTGCCAGCAGCCCGGACGGTAACTATGGCTACACCTTC. Its translation is CASSPDGNYGYTF.

The chain links TRBV4-3 to TRBJ1-1, with D unclear. Germline V gives CDR1 LGHNA, CDR2 YSLEER. Trimming removed 0 bases at V and 2 bases at J, with 7 bases between. CDR3 length equals 14 residues. The DNA for the CDR3 is TGCGCCAGCAGCCAAGATTGGCTCAACACTGAAGCTTTCTTT. Its translation is CASSQDWLNTEAFF.

J is TRBJ2-3 and V is TRBV9; unclear D gene. V lost 0 bases to trimming and J lost 6 bases, with 11 bases between them. CDR1 SGDLS and CDR2 YYNGEE come from the germline V gene. The CDR3 contains 14 residues. CDR3 sequence: CASSVDNYADTQYF. CDR3 coding DNA: TGTGCCAGCAGCGTAGATAACTACGCCGATACGCAGTATTTT.

CDR3 bases: TGTGCCAGCAGCCAAGATTTGGGGGTCGGCGAGCAGTACTTC. It encodes CASSQDLGVGEQYF. The V call is TRBV4-2, the J call TRBJ2-7, with D perhaps being TRBD1 or TRBD2 (5 bases each). Trimming removed 0 bases from V and 6 bases from J, with 12 bases in between. Germline loops: CDR1 LGHNA, CDR2 YNFKEQ. The CDR3 consists of 14 residues.

The rearrangement links TRBV15 to TRBJ2-7, with TRBD1 identical over 10 bases. The CDR3 is 13 amino acids. From germline, CDR1 is LNHNV and CDR2 YYDKDF (reference sequence). The V gene end was trimmed by 6 bases and the J gene end by 5 bases; junction bases not matched to a gene: 4. The CDR3 nucleotides are TGTGCCACCAGTGTGACAGGGGGCGACGAGCAGTACTTC. It codes for CATSVTGGDEQYF.

The rearrangement joins TRBV15 to TRBJ1-4; 7 positions match TRBD1. This CDR3 is built from 16 residues. Germline loops: CDR1 LNHNV, CDR2 YYDKDF (reference sequence). Trimming took 3 bases from V and 1 from J; bases not matched to a gene: 5. The CDR3 bases are TGTGCCACCAGCAGTGGCAGGGGGGGAACTAATGAAAAACTGTTTTTT. It specifies CATSSGRGGTNEKLFF.

The chain employs TRBV27 and TRBJ1-2; D unclear. V was shortened by 3 bases and J by 1 base, with 6 bases between the two germline ends. CDR1 is MNHEY and CDR2 is SMNVEV in the germline V gene (reference sequence). CDR3 length: 13 residues. The DNA for the CDR3 is TGTGCCAGCAGTTTTTCGGTTAACTATGGCTACACCTTC. This encodes CASSFSVNYGYTF.

V is TRBV6-1 and J is TRBJ2-7, with a possible D match to TRBD1 (6 bases). The V and J ends lost 3 bases and 2 bases respectively, with 17 bases between them. The CDR3 covers 16 residues. Looked up from germline, CDR1 is MNHNS and CDR2 is SASEGT. The DNA of the CDR3 is TGTGCCAGCAGTGAGCGACAGGCGACATTTACCTACGAGCAGTACTTC. Encoded protein: CASSERQATFTYEQYF.

This chain connects TRBV28 to TRBJ1-1, with D possibly being TRBD1 (6 bases). Trimming took off 4 bases at V and 1 base at J, with 13 bases between the two ends. Germline V gene data show CDR1 as MDHEN and CDR2 as SYDVKM. The CDR3 has 15 amino acids. The CDR3 spells CASSYRFRGNTEAFF. For the CDR3, the DNA is TGTGCCAGCAGTTACCGATTCAGGGGGAACACTGAAGCTTTCTTT.

This rearrangement joins TRBV9 to TRBJ2-1, with 10 bases matching TRBD2. This CDR3 is built from 14 residues. CDR1 SGDLS and CDR2 YYNGEE come from the germline V gene. V shed 4 bases and J 7 bases; nucleotides not matched to a gene: 5. In nucleotides, the CDR3 is TGTGCCAGCAGCCGAGCGGGGGGGCTTAATGAGCAGTTCTTC. This gives the protein CASSRAGGLNEQFF.